The following is a T cell receptor beta chain sequence with its context. The antigen is undetermined. This record belongs to a study of T-cell memory formation after mild COVID-19. In the study overall: TCR clusters showed largely donor specificity. Overall study results and limits: Researchers report contracting CD4+ clones mostly in CM and EM, with CD8+ clones in EMRA. Clones contracting over day 15 to 85 were CD4/CD8 balanced, with later expanders leaning CD4+.

Trimming took off 8 bases at V and 4 bases at J, with 8 bases between the two ends. This CDR3 has 11 amino acids. Germline assignment: CDR1 LNHDA and CDR2 SQIVND (reference sequence). Constant-segment primers were used for 5'RACE, and the resulting TCR alpha and TCR beta cDNA libraries carried sample barcodes and UMIs. Via MiXCR, TCRdb re-called the 5' RACE reads, giving one row per CDR3 protein. Of about 290,000 distinct CDR3 sequences detected, about a sixth appear once; the ten largest clones hold 23%. Sequencing used PBMCs or a T cell subset sorted from them (not recorded which). J is TRBJ1-1 and V is TRBV19; D may be TRBD1 (6 bases). This TCR was sampled from a man in his late teens or twenties who had mild COVID-19 (a few samples of this study predate the infection). Cell type and time point are not known. The DNA of the CDR3 is TGTGCCAGTGCAGGGGCCACTGAAGCTTTCTTT. Amino acids: CASAGATEAFF.